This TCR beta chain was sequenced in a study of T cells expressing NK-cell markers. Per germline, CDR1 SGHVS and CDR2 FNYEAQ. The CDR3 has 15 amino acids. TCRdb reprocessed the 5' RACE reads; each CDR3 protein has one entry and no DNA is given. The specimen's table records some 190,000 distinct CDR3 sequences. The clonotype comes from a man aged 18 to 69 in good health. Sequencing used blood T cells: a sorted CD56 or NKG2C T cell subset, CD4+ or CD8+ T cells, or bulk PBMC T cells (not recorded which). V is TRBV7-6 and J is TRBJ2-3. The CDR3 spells CASSLPAQGSDTQYF.